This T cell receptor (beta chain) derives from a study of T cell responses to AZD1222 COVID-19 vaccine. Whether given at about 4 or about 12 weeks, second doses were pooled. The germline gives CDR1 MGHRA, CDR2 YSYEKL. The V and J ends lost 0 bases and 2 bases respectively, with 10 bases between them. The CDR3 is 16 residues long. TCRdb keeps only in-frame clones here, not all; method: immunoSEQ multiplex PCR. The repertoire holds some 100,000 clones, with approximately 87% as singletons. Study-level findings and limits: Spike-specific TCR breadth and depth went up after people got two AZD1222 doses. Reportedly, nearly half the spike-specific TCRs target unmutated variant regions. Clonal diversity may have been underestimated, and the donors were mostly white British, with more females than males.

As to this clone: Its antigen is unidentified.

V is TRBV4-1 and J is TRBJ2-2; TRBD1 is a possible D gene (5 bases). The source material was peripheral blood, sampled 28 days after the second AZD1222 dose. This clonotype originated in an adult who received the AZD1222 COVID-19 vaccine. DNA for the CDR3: TGCGCCAGCAGCCAAGATGGGGCAGACAACACCGGGGAGCTGTTTTTT. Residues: CASSQDGADNTGELFF.